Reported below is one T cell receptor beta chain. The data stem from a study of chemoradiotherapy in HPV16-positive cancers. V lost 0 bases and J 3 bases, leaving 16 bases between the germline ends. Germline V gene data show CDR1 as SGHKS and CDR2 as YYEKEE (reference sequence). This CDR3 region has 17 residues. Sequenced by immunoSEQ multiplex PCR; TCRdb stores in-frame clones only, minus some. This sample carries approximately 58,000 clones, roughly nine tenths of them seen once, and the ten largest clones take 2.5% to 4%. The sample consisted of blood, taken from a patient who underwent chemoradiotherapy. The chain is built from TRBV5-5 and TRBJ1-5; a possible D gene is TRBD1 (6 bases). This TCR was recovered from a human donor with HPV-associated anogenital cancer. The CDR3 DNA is TGTGCCAGCAGCTTGGGACCCCAGGGGACGGTCAATCAGCCCCAGCATTTT. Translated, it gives CASSLGPQGTVNQPQHF.